Listed here are 18 T cell receptor beta chains from one sample, sequenced in a study of CD8+CD57+ T cells in acquired aplastic anemia (dated by TCRdb to the late 2010s). The patients picked for sequencing were ones in whom flow cytometry had shown an expansion of CD8+CD57+ cells. Data came from an Illumina HiSeq 2000. Genomic DNA was used as template for profiling of TCR beta VDJ combinations and CDR3 sequences. The public reads were reanalyzed by TCRdb: fastp trimming at Q25, MiXCR alignment, in-frame beta chains only. Rows are unified per CDR3 protein, each entry keeping the most common DNA and genes. The sample table contains about 150,000 distinct CDR3 sequences; only one count was recorded for more than 45% of them. The ten largest clones represent 2.5% to 4% of the sample. Sequenced: sorted CD4+, CD8+, or CD8+CD57+ T cells (not recorded which) from PBMCs. Receptors originate from a human donor with aplastic anemia.

This clonotype was counted many times. This chain connects TRBV24-1 to TRBJ2-2; D call uncertain. Trimming cost V 2 bases and J 5 bases, with 11 bases left between them. The CDR3 contains 15 residues. CDR1 is KGHDR, CDR2 SFDVKD, per germline. The CDR3 nucleotides are TGTGCCACCAGTGATTCCACCGACCGGACCGGGGAGCTGTTTTTT. Its translation is CATSDSTDRTGELFF.

The chain employs TRBV25-1 and TRBJ2-5; TRBD1 aligns across 11 bases. In germline, CDR1 is MGHDK, CDR2 SYGVNS. The CDR3 has 14 amino acids. V gave up 10 bases and J gave up 3 bases; unmatched junction bases: 7. The CDR3 loop is CATLDRGPKETQYF. CDR3 coding DNA: TGTGCCACCCTGGACAGGGGGCCTAAAGAGACCCAGTACTTC.

This clonotype has ten or more counts. The chain combines TRBV12-5 with TRBJ2-3; D remains unclear. V shed 4 bases and J shed 1 base, with 12 bases lying between them. Looked up from germline, CDR1 is LGHNT and CDR2 is FRNRAP. CDR3 size: 15 residues. This CDR3 is CASGSPLQGTDTQYF. In DNA, the CDR3 is TGTGCTAGTGGTTCCCCTCTCCAAGGCACAGATACGCAGTATTTT.

This clonotype has ten or more counts. The CDR3 DNA reads TGTGCCAGCAGCCTTAGCGGGTTCGGGCAGTTCTTC. Translating it yields CASSLSGFGQFF. The chain carries TRBV7-2 and TRBJ2-1; 7 bases align to TRBD2. The trim removed 5 bases at V and 12 bases at J, leaving 7 bases unmatched. This CDR3 contains 12 residues. Germline CDR1 SGHTA, CDR2 FQGNSA.

A word on this clonotype: A read error is possible here, since a much larger clone lies one base away. The rearrangement links TRBV7-3 to TRBJ2-3; 8 bases line up with TRBD2. The germline V gene encodes CDR1 SGHTA and CDR2 FQGTGA. The CDR3 is made up of 16 amino acids. V shed 5 bases and J 2 bases; nucleotides not matched to a gene: 9. The CDR3 reads CASSLQAGVVTDTQYF. Written as DNA, the CDR3 is TGTGCCAGCAGCCTCCAAGCGGGAGTAGTCACAGATACGCAGTATTTT.

This clonotype was seen ten or more times. CDR3 sequence: CASSLGRTGGFGYTF. The CDR3 DNA reads as TGTGCCAGCAGCTTGGGACGGACAGGGGGCTTTGGCTACACCTTC. The chain combines TRBV5-5 with TRBJ1-2, with 11 bases aligning to TRBD1. CDR1 and CDR2 (germline): SGHKS, YYEKEE (reference sequence). Germline trimming cut 0 bases from V and 7 bases from J; bases unmatched to any gene: 5. This CDR3 has 15 residues.

The gene calls are TRBV25-1 and TRBJ1-5; 10 bases map to TRBD1. J lost 4 bases, V lost 8 bases, and 5 bases had no gene match. The CDR3 sequence is 14 residues long. Germline-derived CDR1 and CDR2 are MGHDK and SYGVNS. DNA of the CDR3: TGTGCCAGCTCTGGGACAGGGGTAAATCAGCCCCAGCATTTT. This translates into CASSGTGVNQPQHF.

This clonotype occurred a few times. The chain has TRBV5-6 and TRBJ2-1, with 12 nucleotides matching TRBD2. The CDR3 consists of 15 residues. J gave up 3 bases and V 4 bases, and 2 bases lay outside the gene matches. CDR1 is SGHDT, CDR2 YYEEEE, per germline. The chain's CDR3 is CASSASGRVYNEQFF. In DNA, the CDR3 is TGTGCCAGCAGCGCTAGCGGGAGGGTCTACAATGAGCAGTTCTTC.

V gene TRBV6-1 combines with J gene TRBJ2-7; unclear D gene. V lost 5 bases and J 2 bases, leaving 16 bases between the germline ends. The CDR3 is 15 amino acids. The germline V gene encodes CDR1 MNHNS and CDR2 SASEGT. CDR3 sequence: CASSRRSRRPYEQYF. The DNA for the CDR3 is TGTGCCAGCAGTCGACGGTCTCGGCGTCCCTACGAGCAGTACTTC.

This clonotype is a singleton in its sample. The V and J genes are TRBV25-1 and TRBJ1-2, with TRBD1 matching over 11 bases. CDR3 length equals 17 residues. The ends lost 8 bases at V and 8 bases at J; junction bases unmatched: 19. CDR1 is MGHDK and CDR2 is SYGVNS in the germline V gene. In nucleotides, the CDR3 is TGTGCCAGCTCCTATGCGGGTAATTTGGGACAGGGGGGCGGCTACACCTTC. Residues: CASSYAGNLGQGGGYTF.

The rearrangement uses TRBV5-4 and TRBJ1-2; D not resolved. CDR3 length: 11 amino acids. Germline CDR1 is SGHNT and CDR2 is YYREEE (reference sequence). V gave up 4 bases and J gave up 7 bases, with 8 bases separating them. The CDR3 spells CASSNQSGYTF. In DNA form, the CDR3 reads TGTGCCAGCAGCAATCAATCTGGCTACACCTTC.

V and J are TRBV24-1 and TRBJ2-2; D may be TRBD1 (6 bases). The CDR3 contains 14 residues. Germline V gives CDR1 KGHDR, CDR2 SFDVKD. With 8 bases removed from V and 2 bases from J, the gap between germline ends came to 11 bases. The CDR3 DNA reads TGTGCCACCATTGAGGGACAAAACACCGGGGAGCTGTTTTTT. This encodes CATIEGQNTGELFF.

V is TRBV7-9 and J is TRBJ1-6; D call uncertain. CDR1 SEHNR and CDR2 FQNEAQ come from the germline V gene (reference sequence). V was pared by 5 bases and J by 6 bases, with 8 bases between. The CDR3 contains 13 residues. The DNA for the CDR3 is TGTGCCAGCAGCCCCCTCGGTAATTCACCCCTCCACTTT. It encodes CASSPLGNSPLHF.

A remark on this clonotype: The junction shows a germline mismatch at one end, possibly a read error. V and J are TRBV6-4 and TRBJ2-3, with 8 bases aligning to TRBD2. The CDR3 consists of 14 residues. CDR1 is MRHNA and CDR2 is SNTAGT in the germline V gene. The CDR3 region is CASGDGGGTDTQYF. CDR3 nucleotide sequence: TGTGCCAGCGGTGACGGGGGGGGCACAGATACGCAGTATTTT.

The count of this clonotype is one. The chain carries TRBV10-3 and TRBJ2-3, with TRBD2 identical over 12 bases. The junction had 10 bases not matched to a gene; V was cut back by 6 bases and J by 0 bases. The germline gives CDR1 ENHRY, CDR2 SYGVKD. CDR3 length: 18 amino acids. The CDR3 reads CAIRPVGLAGGSTDTQYF. As DNA, the CDR3 is TGTGCCATCAGACCTGTCGGGCTAGCGGGGGGGAGCACAGATACGCAGTATTTT.

This clonotype was picked up many times. V is TRBV7-2 and J is TRBJ2-5; TRBD1 matches 8 bases. V was clipped by 5 bases and J by 9 bases; unmatched bases: 11. The CDR3 has 14 residues. In germline, CDR1 is SGHTA, CDR2 FQGNSA. CDR3 protein: CASSAGTGGVAQYF. For the CDR3, the DNA is TGTGCCAGCAGCGCCGGGACAGGAGGGGTAGCCCAGTACTTC.

Notes on this clonotype: Sequence at one end of the junction differs from germline and may be a read error. The V call is TRBV25-1, the J call TRBJ1-4, with D tentatively TRBD1 (6 bases). Germline V gives CDR1 MGHDK, CDR2 SYGVNS. The length of the CDR3 is 15 residues. This CDR3 is CTSSESGTTNEKLFF. As DNA, the CDR3 is TGTACCAGCAGTGAATCGGGGACAACTAATGAAAAACTTTTTTTT.

This clonotype has a count of ten or more. The chain is built from TRBV18 and TRBJ2-5, with D uncertain. Germline CDR1 and CDR2: KGHSH and LQKENI. This CDR3 comprises 12 residues. V was shortened by 8 bases and J by 5 bases, with 12 bases between the two germline ends. Here the CDR3 DNA reads TGTGCCAGCCTAACACGGGCCGAGACCCAGTACTTC. This gives the protein CASLTRAETQYF.